Sequencing of this T cell receptor (beta chain) was carried out in a study of blood T cell repertoires in COVID-19. Looking at the study overall: Samples taken during acute and convalescent COVID-19 were collected in the United States, Italy and Spain.

Method: immunoSEQ multiplex PCR; TCRdb's copy keeps in-frame clones and lacks some. Altogether some 80,000 clones are present, more than 75% being singletons, with the ten largest covering approximately 19%. V lost 3 bases and J lost 6; bases outside the gene matches: 6. CDR3 length: 14 residues. CDR1 MNHNS and CDR2 SASEGT come from the germline V gene. The chain combines TRBV6-1 with TRBJ1-1; 8 nucleotides agree with TRBD1. This clonotype was sampled from a human donor in a cohort sampled during active COVID-19. The sample taken for sequencing was peripheral blood. The CDR3 spells CASSETDRGPEAFF. The CDR3 bases are TGTGCCAGCAGTGAGACAGACAGGGGCCCTGAAGCTTTCTTT.